The 11 T cell receptor beta chains below all came from one sample that was sequenced in a study of T cells in lung cancer brain metastases. The method was immunoSEQ multiplex PCR; TCRdb's version includes in-frame clones alone and lacks a portion of them. This table has under 2,500 clones, approximately 92% appearing once. The specimen sequenced was tumor tissue from the primary lung tumor. All receptors derive from a woman aged 25 to 39 with non-small cell lung cancer.

The chain links TRBV12-5 to TRBJ2-2; TRBD2 matches 8 bases. Germline loops: CDR1 LGHNT, CDR2 FRNRAP. This CDR3 is 16 amino acids long. V lost 6 bases to trimming and J lost 2 bases; unmatched junction nucleotides: 8. The CDR3 reads CASGLNSGINTGELFF. The CDR3 region has the DNA TGTGCTAGTGGACTTAATAGCGGGATAAACACCGGGGAGCTGTTTTTT.

This chain joins TRBV2 and TRBJ2-2; a possible D gene is TRBD2 (5 bases). Trimming pared 7 bases from V and 4 bases from J, leaving 13 bases between. CDR1 SNHLY and CDR2 FYNNEI come from the germline V gene. There are 14 residues in the CDR3. CDR3 DNA: TGTGCCAGCAAGCAACTAGTTTCCACCGGGGAGCTGTTTTTT. Amino acid sequence: CASKQLVSTGELFF.

This clone has just one count. The genes are TRBV7-6 and TRBJ2-3; D not resolved. This CDR3 comprises 15 residues. Per germline, CDR1 SGHVS and CDR2 FNYEAQ. V was cut by 1 base and J by 4 bases, with 12 bases left in between. CDR3 sequence: CASSLVPPGSDTQYF. The CDR3 DNA reads TGTGCCAGCAGCTTAGTCCCCCCGGGTTCAGATACGCAGTATTTT.

V usage is TRBV6-1 and J usage is TRBJ1-1; D gene unclear. Germline loops: CDR1 MNHNS, CDR2 SASEGT. The CDR3 totals 15 residues. V lost 7 bases and J lost 1, with 16 bases in between. CDR3 residues: CASTNNIFGNTEAFF. CDR3 bases: TGTGCCAGCACTAACAATATTTTTGGGAACACTGAAGCTTTCTTT.

This clone occurred once. V gene TRBV27 combines with J gene TRBJ1-6; D remains unclear. The CDR3 covers 12 residues. V lost 6 bases and J 7 bases, leaving 7 bases between the germline ends. Germline V CDR1 and CDR2: MNHEY, SMNVEV (reference sequence). The CDR3 spells CASSGANSPLHF. CDR3 nucleotide sequence: TGTGCCAGCAGCGGAGCAAATTCACCCCTCCACTTT.

The chain uses TRBV15 and TRBJ2-1, with TRBD2 matching over 7 bases. Germline V gene data show CDR1 as LNHNV and CDR2 as YYDKDF (reference sequence). Unmatched junction bases numbered 4, after V lost 2 bases and J lost 12 bases. The CDR3 covers 12 residues. CDR3 in DNA: TGTGCCACCAGCAGAAGCGGGACTTGGCAGTTCTTC. It specifies CATSRSGTWQFF.

The chain links TRBV27 to TRBJ2-2; D call uncertain. The CDR3 length is 11 residues. Trimming stripped 8 bases from V and 5 bases from J, with 6 bases between. Germline CDR1 and CDR2: MNHEY and SMNVEV (reference sequence). The CDR3, as DNA: TGTGCCAGCCGAAGAACCGGGGAGCTGTTTTTT. Residues: CASRRTGELFF.

V is TRBV15 and J is TRBJ2-7, with D possibly being TRBD2 (6 bases). From germline, CDR1 is LNHNV and CDR2 YYDKDF (reference sequence). This CDR3 contains 14 residues. V was trimmed by 1 base and J by 3 bases, leaving 10 bases between them. The CDR3 DNA follows: TGTGCCACCAGCAGAGTTTTTAGCGGCTACGAGCAGTACTTC. Translated, it gives CATSRVFSGYEQYF. Full variable domain (remainder filled in from reference TRBV15 and TRBJ2-7): DAMVIQNPRYQVTQFGKPVTLSCSQTLNHNVMYWYQQKSSQAPKLLFHYYDKDFNNEADTPDNFQSRRPNTSFCFLDIRSPGLGDTAMYLCATSRVFSGYEQYFGPGTRLTVT.

This chain connects TRBV5-3 to TRBJ2-3; D unclear. TRBV5-3 is designated an ORF whose function remains uncertain. V gave up 2 bases and J gave up 6 bases, with 7 bases separating them. The CDR3 contains 12 residues. As DNA, the CDR3 is TGTGCCAGAAGCTTCGAGGACGATACGCAGTATTTT. It specifies CARSFEDDTQYF.

This chain joins TRBV28 and TRBJ1-3; D perhaps matches TRBD1 (5 bases). This CDR3 spans 15 amino acids. CDR1 MDHEN and CDR2 SYDVKM come from the germline V gene. Between the trimmed V and J ends, which lost 6 bases and 0 bases, there was a span of 12 bases. The CDR3 reads CASRMEGNSGNTIYF. CDR3 coding DNA: TGTGCCAGCAGGATGGAGGGGAACTCTGGAAACACCATATATTTT. Based on the CDR3 plus reference TRBV28 and TRBJ1-3, the full variable domain is DVKVTQSSRYLVKRTGEKVFLECVQDMDHENMFWYRQDPGLGLRLIYFSYDVKMKEKGDIPEGYSVSREKKERFSLILESASTNQTSMYLCASRMEGNSGNTIYFGEGSWLTVV.

This chain connects TRBV30 to TRBJ2-5; the D is unclear. The length of the CDR3 is 11 residues. With 7 bases removed from V and 9 bases from J, the gap between germline ends came to 15 bases. Germline V gives CDR1 GTSNPN, CDR2 SVGIG (reference sequence). The CDR3 DNA follows: TGTGCCTCCCGCGTTGGTACGGCCCAGTACTTC. This gives the protein CASRVGTAQYF.